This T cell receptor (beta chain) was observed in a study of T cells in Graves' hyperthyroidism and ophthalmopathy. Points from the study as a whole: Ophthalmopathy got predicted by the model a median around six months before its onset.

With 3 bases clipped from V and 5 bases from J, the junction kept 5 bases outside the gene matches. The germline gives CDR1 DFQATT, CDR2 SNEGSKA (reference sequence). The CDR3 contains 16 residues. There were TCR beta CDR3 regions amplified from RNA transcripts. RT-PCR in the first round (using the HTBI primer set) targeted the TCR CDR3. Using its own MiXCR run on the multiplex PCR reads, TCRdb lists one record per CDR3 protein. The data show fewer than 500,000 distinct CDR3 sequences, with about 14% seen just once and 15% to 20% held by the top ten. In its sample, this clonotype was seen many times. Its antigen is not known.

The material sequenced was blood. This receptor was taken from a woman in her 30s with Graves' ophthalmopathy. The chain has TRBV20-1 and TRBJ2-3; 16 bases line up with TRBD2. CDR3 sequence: CSARGLAGGTVDTQYF. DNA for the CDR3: TGCAGTGCTAGGGGACTAGCGGGGGGGACCGTAGATACGCAGTATTTT.